This T cell receptor (beta chain) was sequenced during a study of graft-versus-host responses after intestinal transplantation. Whole-study context: All recipients were transplanted with multivisceral, liver-intestinal, or isolated intestinal grafts. Induction with anti-thymocyte globulin, then tacrolimus and steroids for roughly three years, was given to all recipients.

The repertoire was sequenced with immunoSEQ multiplex PCR; TCRdb's copy has only in-frame clones and lacks some. Of around 100,000 clones in the sample, over 85% were seen once. The CDR3 is 14 residues long. Germline values: CDR1 SQVTM, CDR2 ANQGSEA. Trimming took 1 base from V and 0 from J, leaving 10 bases between them. To note about this clone: Its antigen is unknown.

Study-level results: GvH clonotypes were identified within recipient marrow, with a subset emerging first in ileum or blood. The study associated peak circulating GvH clone levels with early post-transplant HvG declines.

V usage is TRBV29-1 and J usage is TRBJ2-7; possible D gene TRBD2, 5 bases. The clonotype comes from a human donor who was the organ donor for an intestinal transplant. The material was unstimulated CD4+ T cells sorted from spleen or lymph node cells, obtained before transplant. DNA for the CDR3: TGCAGCGTTGAAGGAGGGCGGTACTCCTACGAGCAGTACTTC. Residues: CSVEGGRYSYEQYF.